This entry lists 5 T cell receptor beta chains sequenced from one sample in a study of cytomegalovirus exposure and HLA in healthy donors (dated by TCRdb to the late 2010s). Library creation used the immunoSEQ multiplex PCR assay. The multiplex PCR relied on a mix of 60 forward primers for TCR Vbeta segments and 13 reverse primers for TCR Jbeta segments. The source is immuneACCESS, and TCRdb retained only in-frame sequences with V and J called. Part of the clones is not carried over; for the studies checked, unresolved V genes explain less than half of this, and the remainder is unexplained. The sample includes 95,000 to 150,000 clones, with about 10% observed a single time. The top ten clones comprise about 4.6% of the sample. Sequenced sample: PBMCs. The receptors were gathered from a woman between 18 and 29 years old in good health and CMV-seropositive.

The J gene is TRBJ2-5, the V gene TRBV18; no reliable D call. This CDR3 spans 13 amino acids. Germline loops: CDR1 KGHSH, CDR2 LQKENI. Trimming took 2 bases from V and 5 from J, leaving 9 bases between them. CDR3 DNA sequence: TGTGCCAGCTCACCAGGAGTTCGGGAGACCCAGTACTTC. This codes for CASSPGVRETQYF.

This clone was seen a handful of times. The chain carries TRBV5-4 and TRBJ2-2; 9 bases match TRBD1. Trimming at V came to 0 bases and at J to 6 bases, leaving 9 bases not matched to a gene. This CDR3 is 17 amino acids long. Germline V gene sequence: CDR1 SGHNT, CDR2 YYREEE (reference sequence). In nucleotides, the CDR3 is TGTGCCAGCAGCTTGGCCCTGGGACAGGGAAGACCCGGGGAGCTGTTTTTT. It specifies CASSLALGQGRPGELFF.

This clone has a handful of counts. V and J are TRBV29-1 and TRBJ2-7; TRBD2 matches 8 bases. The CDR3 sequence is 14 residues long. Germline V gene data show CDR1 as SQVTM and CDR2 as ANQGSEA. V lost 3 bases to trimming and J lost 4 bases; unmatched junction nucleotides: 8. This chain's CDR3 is CSVEAPSGPYEQYF. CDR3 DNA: TGCAGCGTTGAGGCTCCTAGCGGGCCTTACGAGCAGTACTTC.

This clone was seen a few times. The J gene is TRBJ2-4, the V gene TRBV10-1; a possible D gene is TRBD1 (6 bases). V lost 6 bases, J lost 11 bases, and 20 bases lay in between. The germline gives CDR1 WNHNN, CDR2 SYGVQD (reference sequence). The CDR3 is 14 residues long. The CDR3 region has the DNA TGCGCCAGCAGATTGGGACAAGGTATCCCATTTCAGTACTTC. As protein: CASRLGQGIPFQYF.

The CDR3 DNA reads TGTGCCAGCAGCCTCGGGGGGGTCTCCTACGAGCAGTACTTC. Amino acids: CASSLGGVSYEQYF. The chain employs TRBV6-5 and TRBJ2-7; TRBD2 matches 8 bases. The CDR3 runs 14 residues. Looked up from germline, CDR1 is MNHEY and CDR2 is SVGAGI. V lost 6 bases and J lost 0; bases outside the gene matches: 4.